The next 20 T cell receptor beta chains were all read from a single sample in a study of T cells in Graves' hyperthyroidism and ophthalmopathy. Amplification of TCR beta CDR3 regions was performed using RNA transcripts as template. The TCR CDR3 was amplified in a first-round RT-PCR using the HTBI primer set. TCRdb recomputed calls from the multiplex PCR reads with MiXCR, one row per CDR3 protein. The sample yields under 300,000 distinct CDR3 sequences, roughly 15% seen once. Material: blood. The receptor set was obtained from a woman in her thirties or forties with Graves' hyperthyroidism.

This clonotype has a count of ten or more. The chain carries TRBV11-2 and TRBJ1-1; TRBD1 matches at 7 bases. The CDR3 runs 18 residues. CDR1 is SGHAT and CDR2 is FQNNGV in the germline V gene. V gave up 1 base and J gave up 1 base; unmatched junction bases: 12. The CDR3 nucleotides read TGTGCCAGCAGCTTAGTAGGGGTGGGGGACAGTGCGAACACTGAAGCTTTCTTT. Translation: CASSLVGVGDSANTEAFF.

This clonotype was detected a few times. The CDR3 region has the DNA TGCAGCGGTCGGGACCAGGGAGGAACTGAGCAGTTCTTC. This sequence encodes CSGRDQGGTEQFF. The gene calls are TRBV29-1 and TRBJ2-1; possibly TRBD2 for D (6 bases). Trimming removed 7 bases from V and 9 bases from J, with 19 bases in between. Germline CDR1 and CDR2: SQVTM and ANQGSEA. The CDR3 length is 13 residues.

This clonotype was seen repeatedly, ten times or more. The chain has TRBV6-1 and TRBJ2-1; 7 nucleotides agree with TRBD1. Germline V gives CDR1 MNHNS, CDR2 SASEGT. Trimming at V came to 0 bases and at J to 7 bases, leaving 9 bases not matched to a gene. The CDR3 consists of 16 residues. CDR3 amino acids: CASSEATRGHGNEQFF. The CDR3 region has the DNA TGTGCCAGCAGTGAAGCGACAAGGGGGCACGGGAATGAGCAGTTCTTC.

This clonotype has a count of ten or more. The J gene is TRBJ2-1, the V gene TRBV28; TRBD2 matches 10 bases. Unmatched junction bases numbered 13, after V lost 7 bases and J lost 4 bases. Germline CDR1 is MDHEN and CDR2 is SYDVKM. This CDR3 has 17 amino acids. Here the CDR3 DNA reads TGTGCCAGCACTTACCGATCCGGACTAGCGGTTTACAATGAGCAGTTCTTC. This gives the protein CASTYRSGLAVYNEQFF.

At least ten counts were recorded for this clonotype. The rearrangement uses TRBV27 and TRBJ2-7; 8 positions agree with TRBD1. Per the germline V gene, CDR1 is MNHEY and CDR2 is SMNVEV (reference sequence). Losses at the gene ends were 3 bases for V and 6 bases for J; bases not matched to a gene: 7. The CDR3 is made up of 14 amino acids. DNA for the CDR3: TGTGCCAGCAGTTTTTTCGACAGGGGTGCCGAGCAGTACTTC. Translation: CASSFFDRGAEQYF.

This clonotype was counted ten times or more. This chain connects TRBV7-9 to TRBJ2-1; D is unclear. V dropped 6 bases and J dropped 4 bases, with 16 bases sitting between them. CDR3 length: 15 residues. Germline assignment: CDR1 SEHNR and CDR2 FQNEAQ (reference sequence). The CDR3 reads CASSRGSSVYNEQFF. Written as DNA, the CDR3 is TGTGCCAGCAGTCGTGGGTCGAGCGTGTACAATGAGCAGTTCTTC.

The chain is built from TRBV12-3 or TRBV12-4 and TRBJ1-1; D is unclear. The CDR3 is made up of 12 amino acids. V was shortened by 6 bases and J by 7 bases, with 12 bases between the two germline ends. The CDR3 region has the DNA TGTGCCAGCAGCTCCCAGACTGATGAAGCTTTCTTT. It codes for CASSSQTDEAFF.

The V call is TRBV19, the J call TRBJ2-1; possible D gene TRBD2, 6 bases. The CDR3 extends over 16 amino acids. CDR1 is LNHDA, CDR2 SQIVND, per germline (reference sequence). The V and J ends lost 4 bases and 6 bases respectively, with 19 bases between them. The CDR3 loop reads CASSTSSAPSVNEQFF. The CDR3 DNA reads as TGTGCCAGTAGTACATCTAGCGCTCCCTCGGTCAATGAGCAGTTCTTC.

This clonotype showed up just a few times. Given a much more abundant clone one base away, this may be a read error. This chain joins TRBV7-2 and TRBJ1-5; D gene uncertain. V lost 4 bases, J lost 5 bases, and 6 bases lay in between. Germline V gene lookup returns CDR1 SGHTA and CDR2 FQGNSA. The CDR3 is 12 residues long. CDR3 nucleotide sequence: TGTGCCAGCAGCTACCCTCATCAGCCCCAGCATTTT. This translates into CASSYPHQPQHF.

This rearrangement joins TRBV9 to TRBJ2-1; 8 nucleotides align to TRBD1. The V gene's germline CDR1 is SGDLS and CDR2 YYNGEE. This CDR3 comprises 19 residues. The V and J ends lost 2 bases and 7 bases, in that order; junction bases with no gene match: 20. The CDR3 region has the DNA TGTGCCAGCAGCGTGTTGGGACAGGCTTTCTTCACAGGGGGGAATGAGCAGTTCTTC. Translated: CASSVLGQAFFTGGNEQFF.

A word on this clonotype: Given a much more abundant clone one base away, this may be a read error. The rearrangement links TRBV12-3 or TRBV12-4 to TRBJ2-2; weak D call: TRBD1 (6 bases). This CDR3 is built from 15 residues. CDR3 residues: CASSLVQGNTGELVF. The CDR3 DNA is TGTGCCAGCAGTTTGGTTCAGGGGAACACCGGGGAGCTGGTTTTT.

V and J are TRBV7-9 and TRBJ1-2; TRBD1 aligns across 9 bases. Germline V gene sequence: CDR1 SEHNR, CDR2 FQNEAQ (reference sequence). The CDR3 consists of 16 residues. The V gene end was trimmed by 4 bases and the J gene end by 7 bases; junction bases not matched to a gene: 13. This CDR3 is CASSSPGQGLIGGYTF. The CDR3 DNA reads TGTGCCAGCAGCTCACCGGGACAGGGCTTAATCGGTGGCTACACCTTC.

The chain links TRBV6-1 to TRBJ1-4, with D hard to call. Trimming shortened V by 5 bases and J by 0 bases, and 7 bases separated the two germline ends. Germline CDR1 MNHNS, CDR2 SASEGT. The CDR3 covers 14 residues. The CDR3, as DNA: TGTGCCAGCAGTAAAAAAGCAACTAATGAAAAACTGTTTTTT. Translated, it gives CASSKKATNEKLFF.

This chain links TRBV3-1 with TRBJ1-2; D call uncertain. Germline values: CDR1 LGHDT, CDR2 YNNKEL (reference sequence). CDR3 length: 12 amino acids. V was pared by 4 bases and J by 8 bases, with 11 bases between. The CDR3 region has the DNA TGTGCCAGCAGCCTGGTCCACAGAGGCTACACCTTC. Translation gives CASSLVHRGYTF.

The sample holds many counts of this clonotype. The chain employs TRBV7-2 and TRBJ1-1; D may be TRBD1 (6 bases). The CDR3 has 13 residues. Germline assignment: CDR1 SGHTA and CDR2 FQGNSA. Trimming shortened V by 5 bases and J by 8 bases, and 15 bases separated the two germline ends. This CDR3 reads CASSPLGAGEAFF. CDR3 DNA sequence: TGTGCCAGCAGCCCCCTGGGGGCTGGGGAAGCTTTCTTT.

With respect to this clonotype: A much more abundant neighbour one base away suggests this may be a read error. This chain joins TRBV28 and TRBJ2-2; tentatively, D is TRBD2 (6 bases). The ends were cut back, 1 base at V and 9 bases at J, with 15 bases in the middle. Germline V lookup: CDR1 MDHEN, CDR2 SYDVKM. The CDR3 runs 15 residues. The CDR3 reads CASSLSTWGGRELFF. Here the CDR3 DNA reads TGTGCCAGCAGTTTATCCACCTGGGGAGGCAGGGAGCTGTTTTTT.

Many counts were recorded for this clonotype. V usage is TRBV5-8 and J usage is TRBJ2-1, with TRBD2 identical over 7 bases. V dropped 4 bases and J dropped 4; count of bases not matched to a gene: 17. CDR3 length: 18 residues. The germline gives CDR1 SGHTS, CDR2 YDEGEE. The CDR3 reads CASSTGGLADNSYNEQFF. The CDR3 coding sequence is TGTGCCAGCAGCACGGGCGGGCTAGCGGATAATAGTTACAATGAGCAGTTCTTC. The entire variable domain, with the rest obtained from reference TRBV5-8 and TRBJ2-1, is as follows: EAGVTQSPTHLIKTRGQQATLRCSPISGHTSVYWYQQALGLGLQFLLWYDEGEERNRGNFPPRFSGRQFPNYSSELNVNALELEDSALYLCASSTGGLADNSYNEQFFGPGTRLTVL.

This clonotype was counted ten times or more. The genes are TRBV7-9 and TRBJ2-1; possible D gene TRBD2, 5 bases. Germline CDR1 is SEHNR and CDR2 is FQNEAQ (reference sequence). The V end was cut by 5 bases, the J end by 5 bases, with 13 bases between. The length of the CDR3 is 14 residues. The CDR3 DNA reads TGTGCCAGCAGCAGCTATCTAGCTGACAATGAGCAGTTCTTC. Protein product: CASSSYLADNEQFF.

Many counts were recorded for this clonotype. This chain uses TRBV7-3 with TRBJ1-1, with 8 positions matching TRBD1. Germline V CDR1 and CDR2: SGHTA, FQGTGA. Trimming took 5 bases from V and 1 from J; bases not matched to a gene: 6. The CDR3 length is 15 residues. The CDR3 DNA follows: TGTGCCAGCAGCCAAAGTCAGGGGGCGAACACTGAAGCTTTCTTT. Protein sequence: CASSQSQGANTEAFF. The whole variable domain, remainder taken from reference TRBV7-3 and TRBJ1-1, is GAGVSQTPSNKVTEKGKYVELRCDPISGHTALYWYRQSLGQGPEFLIYFQGTGAADDSGLPNDRFFAVRPEGSVSTLKIQRTERGDSAVYLCASSQSQGANTEAFFGQGTRLTVV.

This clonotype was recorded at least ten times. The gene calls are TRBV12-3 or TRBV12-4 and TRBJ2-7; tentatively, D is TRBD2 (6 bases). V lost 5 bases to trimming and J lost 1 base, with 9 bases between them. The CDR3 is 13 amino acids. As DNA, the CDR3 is TGTGCCAGCAGTCACGGGACTTCCTACGAGCAGTACTTC. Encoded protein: CASSHGTSYEQYF.